This T cell receptor (beta chain) was profiled in a study of blood T cell repertoires in COVID-19. Sequencing used immunoSEQ multiplex PCR; TCRdb keeps in-frame clones, though not all of them. In the table there are tens of thousands of clones, roughly 68% of which are singletons. The sample consisted of peripheral blood. The clonotype comes from a man older than 75 with acute or convalescent COVID-19.

The CDR3 coding sequence is TGTGCCAGCAGGCTCGACAGCCACACCGGGGAGCTGTTTTTT. Translated: CASRLDSHTGELFF. The chain couples TRBV6-5 to TRBJ2-2; D is perhaps TRBD1 (5 bases). Germline CDR1 reads MNHEY; CDR2 reads SVGAGI. The CDR3 extends over 14 amino acids. The V gene lost 6 bases and the J gene lost 3 bases, with 11 bases spanning the gap.